The rows below give T cell receptor beta chains drawn from one sample of a study of blood T cell repertoires in COVID-19. Using immunoSEQ multiplex PCR, the repertoire was profiled, and TCRdb retains in-frame clones only, with some absent. Found here are around 300,000 clones, 75% to 85% of them singletons; the top ten hold 7.2%. Sequenced input: peripheral blood. The origin of the receptors is a human donor in a cohort sampled during active COVID-19. CDR3s leave out the opening cysteine and the closing phenylalanine or tryptophan. The order of the fields is clone size, J gene, V gene, CDR3 protein. Expanded clones get a size class; other rows say once, few or many, or leave the size out.

- | TRBJ1-2 | TRBV18 | ASSPAGGGLGYT
- | TRBJ1-2 | TRBV7-2 | ASSLDQLTGVNYGYT
- | TRBJ2-1 | TRBV9 | ASSVGGIYNEQF
few | TRBJ1-2 | TRBV28 | ASSPTFKSNYGYT
- | TRBJ2-3 | TRBV19 | ASNNLQGVWTDTQY
- | TRBJ2-7 | TRBV11-2 | ASSLGQANRYEQY
- | TRBJ2-3 | TRBV10-3 | AIGVTSGGPLDTQY
few | TRBJ1-4 | TRBV25-1 | ASSDSGQSEKLF
- | TRBJ1-2 | TRBV6-5 | ASSPRDRGRGYT
- | TRBJ1-2 | TRBV12-2 | ASRPQGDYGYT
- | TRBJ1-5 | TRBV30 | AWSVRGMGGQPQH
- | TRBJ1-3 | TRBV4-1 | ASSPRTVSGNTIY
- | TRBJ2-7 | TRBV5-1 | ASRRDGYEQY
- | TRBJ1-4 | TRBV6-5 | ASSPRQGRNEKLF
- | TRBJ2-1 | TRBV5-1 | ASSLQWNEQF
- | TRBJ2-1 | TRBV9 | ASSRLAGGPWNEQF
- | TRBJ1-1 | TRBV12-3/TRBV12-4 | ASRLSGSTEAF
- | TRBJ2-1 | TRBV27 | ASTPLAGGSYNEQF
- | TRBJ1-1 | TRBV6-5 | ASRATGQGIEAF
- | TRBJ2-3 | TRBV6-6 | ASRNKGAHTDTQY
- | TRBJ1-5 | TRBV2 | ASSERGIQPQH
- | TRBJ1-1 | TRBV5-1 | ASSLGDRRNTEAF
- | TRBJ1-4 | TRBV2 | ASEFHFATNEKLF
- | TRBJ1-3 | TRBV9 | ASQTGFGNTIY
- | TRBJ2-7 | TRBV7-8 | ASSLASGTGRTYEQY
- | TRBJ2-7 | TRBV13 | ASSLRQGSSYEQY
- | TRBJ2-2 | TRBV3-1/TRBV3-2 | ASSQQGLGDTGELF
- | TRBJ1-1 | TRBV9 | ASTPGGANTEAF
- | TRBJ2-2 | TRBV24-1 | ATRAVAIGELF
- | TRBJ2-1 | TRBV4-1 | ASSPHSGYLAGYLDYNEQF
few | TRBJ2-3 | TRBV6-5 | ASRGGGTDTQY
- | TRBJ2-1 | TRBV5-4 | ASSPLHSSGGYNEQF
few | TRBJ2-3 | TRBV4-1 | ASSLMTAKRTDTQY
- | TRBJ1-6 | TRBV28 | ASSLFDSGVGNSPLH
- | TRBJ2-1 | TRBV29-1 | SVEEGQGIYNEQF
- | TRBJ1-6 | TRBV5-1 | ASSLETPGGNSPLH